These 29 T cell receptor beta chains were all obtained from the same sample, sequenced in a study of T-cell memory formation after mild COVID-19. TCRdb reprocessed the 5' RACE reads via MiXCR and lists one record per CDR3 protein. The sample lists about 250,000 distinct CDR3 sequences, approximately 15% occurring once. Sequencing used PBMCs or a T cell subset sorted from them (not recorded which). The receptors shown here come from an adult woman who had mild COVID-19 (a few samples of this study predate the infection). Cell type and time point are not known.

V is TRBV20-1 and J is TRBJ1-2, with D possibly TRBD1 on 6 matching bases. The length of the CDR3 is 13 residues. Trimming took 5 bases from V and 5 from J, leaving 15 bases between them. CDR1 is DFQATT, CDR2 SNEGSKA, per germline (reference sequence). The CDR3, as DNA: TGCAGTGCTGCCACAGGGTTTCAGTATGGCTACACCTTC. Its protein product is CSAATGFQYGYTF.

This clonotype showed up just a few times. A read error may produce the germline difference seen at one junction end. V and J are TRBV6-2 or TRBV6-3 and TRBJ2-3, with 7 bases lining up with TRBD2. The germline gives CDR1 MNHEY, CDR2 SVGEGT. The CDR3 contains 16 residues. The CDR3 region is CASSLPTSSGYRYDFF. The CDR3 DNA follows: TGTGCCAGCAGTCTCCCCACCTCTAGCGGATACAGATATGATTTCTTT.

This clonotype appeared a few times. The chain employs TRBV6-5 and TRBJ2-1, with 11 bases matching TRBD1. This CDR3 spans 15 amino acids. V gave up 5 bases and J gave up 6 bases; unmatched junction bases: 6. From germline, CDR1 is MNHEY and CDR2 SVGAGI. CDR3: CASSQDRGRLNEQFF. The CDR3 region has the DNA TGTGCCAGCAGTCAGGACAGGGGGCGTCTCAATGAGCAGTTCTTC.

This clonotype was seen only a few times. V gene TRBV18 combines with J gene TRBJ2-7; D is unresolved. Trimming removed 2 bases from V and 3 bases from J, with 11 bases in between. This CDR3 spans 14 amino acids. Germline V lookup: CDR1 KGHSH, CDR2 LQKENI. CDR3 loop: CASSPSQVRYEQYF. The CDR3 DNA follows: TGTGCCAGCTCACCATCTCAGGTACGCTACGAGCAGTACTTC.

This clonotype was seen more than once but under ten times. The chain links TRBV9 to TRBJ2-5, with TRBD2 identical over 15 bases. CDR1 is SGDLS, CDR2 YYNGEE, per germline. The CDR3 extends over 16 amino acids. V trimming: 3 bases; J trimming: 4 bases; junction bases outside the gene matches: 4. The CDR3 DNA reads as TGTGCCAGCAGCGGGACTAGCGGGAGGGGCGCAGAGACCCAGTACTTC. As protein: CASSGTSGRGAETQYF.

In its sample, this clonotype was seen a few times. The chain couples TRBV7-3 to TRBJ2-3, with 8 bases fitting TRBD1. CDR1 is SGHTA and CDR2 is FQGTGA in the germline V gene. The CDR3 is made up of 15 amino acids. V shed 5 bases and J 2 bases; nucleotides not matched to a gene: 6. As DNA, the CDR3 is TGTGCCAGCAGCATGGGACAGGCCTACACAGATACGCAGTATTTT. It specifies CASSMGQAYTDTQYF. Full variable domain (missing parts from reference TRBV7-3 and TRBJ2-3): GAGVSQTPSNKVTEKGKYVELRCDPISGHTALYWYRQSLGQGPEFLIYFQGTGAADDSGLPNDRFFAVRPEGSVSTLKIQRTERGDSAVYLCASSMGQAYTDTQYFGPGTRLTVL.

The chain is built from TRBV12-3 or TRBV12-4 and TRBJ2-1, with 7 bases that match TRBD2. This CDR3 has 14 residues. Trimming removed 7 bases from V and 5 bases from J; junction bases left unmatched: 8. CDR3 DNA: TGTGCCAGCACCCGGAAGGGAGGGGACAATGAGCAGTTCTTC. This codes for CASTRKGGDNEQFF.

The V call is TRBV20-1, the J call TRBJ2-7; weak D call: TRBD1 (6 bases). Germline assignment: CDR1 DFQATT and CDR2 SNEGSKA (reference sequence). This CDR3 has 11 residues. Trimming took 7 bases from V and 0 from J, leaving 7 bases between them. The CDR3 coding sequence is TGCAGTGGGACAGTCTCCTACGAGCAGTACTTC. It encodes CSGTVSYEQYF.

This clonotype was recorded many times. The chain is built from TRBV4-3 and TRBJ2-1; 10 bases align to TRBD2. Germline V gene sequence: CDR1 LGHNA, CDR2 YSLEER. The CDR3 spans 18 residues. V dropped 0 bases and J dropped 6; count of bases not matched to a gene: 11. Here the CDR3 reads CASSQDWRASGSPNEQFF. The CDR3 coding sequence is TGCGCCAGCAGCCAAGATTGGAGGGCTAGCGGGAGCCCCAATGAGCAGTTCTTC.

This clonotype was observed a handful of times. This chain links TRBV24-1 with TRBJ2-5; possibly TRBD2 for D (6 bases). V was trimmed by 4 bases and J by 0 bases, leaving 17 bases between them. CDR1 and CDR2 from the germline V gene are KGHDR and SFDVKD. This CDR3 spans 17 amino acids. The CDR3 reads CATSDSRRWRDQETQYF. The CDR3 DNA reads TGTGCCACCAGTGACTCCCGACGATGGAGGGACCAAGAGACCCAGTACTTC.

This chain joins TRBV9 and TRBJ2-1, with D possibly TRBD2 on 5 matching bases. V was trimmed by 1 base and J by 0 bases, leaving 8 bases between them. Germline lookup yields CDR1 SGDLS and CDR2 YYNGEE. The CDR3 runs 15 residues. The CDR3 protein is CASSVTGSSYNEQFF. CDR3 coding DNA: TGTGCCAGCAGCGTAACGGGGAGCTCCTACAATGAGCAGTTCTTC.

At least ten counts were recorded for this clonotype. The chain joins TRBV29-1 to TRBJ2-7, with D perhaps TRBD2 (7 bases). The V and J ends lost 3 bases and 4 bases respectively, with 16 bases between them. CDR1 is SQVTM and CDR2 is ANQGSEA in the germline V gene. The CDR3 sequence is 14 residues long. CDR3 sequence reads: CSVEAQGGTYEQYF. In DNA form, the CDR3 reads TGCAGCGTTGAGGCACAGGGAGGGACTTACGAGCAGTACTTC.

A remark on this clonotype: A junction end diverges from the germline sequence, so it may reflect a read error. This chain uses TRBV19 with TRBJ2-5; D might be TRBD1 (6 bases). Germline V gene sequence: CDR1 LNHDA, CDR2 SQIVND (reference sequence). This CDR3 spans 14 amino acids. The CDR3 nucleotides are TGTGCCAGTAGAATAGTAGGAGCACAGGGGACCCAGTACTTC. This encodes CASRIVGAQGTQYF.

V gene TRBV7-8 combines with J gene TRBJ2-1; tentative D call: TRBD1 (6 bases). CDR1 SGHVS and CDR2 FQNEAQ come from the germline V gene. Deletions cut 8 bases from V and 5 bases from J, with 16 bases between. The CDR3 extends over 14 amino acids. CDR3 loop: CASCAGGRHNEQFF. The CDR3 DNA is TGTGCCAGCTGTGCTGGGGGCCGGCACAATGAGCAGTTCTTC.

This clonotype occurred a few times. The V gene is TRBV5-1, the J gene TRBJ1-2; D is uncertain. Between the trimmed V and J ends, which lost 0 bases and 7 bases, there was a span of 10 bases. Germline CDR1 SGHRS, CDR2 YFSETQ. The CDR3 totals 13 residues. CDR3 residues: CASSLEGLSGYTF. The CDR3 nucleotides read TGCGCCAGCAGCTTGGAAGGGCTCTCTGGCTACACCTTC.

The rearrangement links TRBV19 to TRBJ1-4, with unresolved D. CDR1 is LNHDA, CDR2 SQIVND, per germline (reference sequence). CDR3 length: 15 residues. The V and J ends lost 6 bases and 3 bases respectively, with 14 bases between them. For the CDR3, the DNA is TGTGCCAGTAGGCTCCGAGACGGTTCTAATGAAAAACTGTTTTTT. Protein: CASRLRDGSNEKLFF.

The chain joins TRBV3-1 to TRBJ2-2; a possible D gene is TRBD1 (6 bases). The CDR3 loop spans 14 amino acids. Looked up from germline, CDR1 is LGHDT and CDR2 is YNNKEL (reference sequence). V dropped 4 bases and J dropped 6 bases, with 12 bases sitting between them. The CDR3 loop is CASSRGGSAGELFF. In DNA form, the CDR3 reads TGTGCCAGCAGCCGAGGGGGAAGTGCCGGGGAGCTGTTTTTT.

V and J are TRBV9 and TRBJ2-7; TRBD2 is a possible D gene (5 bases). The V gene lost 2 bases and the J gene lost 6 bases, with 12 bases spanning the gap. The CDR3 has 13 amino acids. Per germline, CDR1 SGDLS and CDR2 YYNGEE. This chain's CDR3 is CASSVGPEGEQYF. CDR3 nucleotides: TGTGCCAGCAGCGTCGGACCCGAGGGCGAGCAGTACTTC.

The chain joins TRBV7-3 to TRBJ2-5; possible D gene TRBD2, 5 bases. This CDR3 contains 14 residues. V lost 0 bases and J 6 bases, leaving 11 bases between the germline ends. Germline lookup yields CDR1 SGHTA and CDR2 FQGTGA. CDR3 residues: CASSLTSSTKTQYF. CDR3 DNA: TGTGCCAGCAGCTTAACGTCTAGCACCAAGACCCAGTACTTC. The whole variable domain, filled in from reference TRBV7-3 and TRBJ2-5, reads GAGVSQTPSNKVTEKGKYVELRCDPISGHTALYWYRQSLGQGPEFLIYFQGTGAADDSGLPNDRFFAVRPEGSVSTLKIQRTERGDSAVYLCASSLTSSTKTQYFGPGTRLLVL.

There are many counts of this clonotype. The J gene is TRBJ2-2, the V gene TRBV18; possibly TRBD1 for D (5 bases). The length of the CDR3 is 15 residues. In germline, CDR1 is KGHSH, CDR2 LQKENI. Between the trimmed V and J ends, which lost 4 bases and 1 base, there was a span of 10 bases. The CDR3, as DNA: TGTGCCAGCTCACGCGACCAGGGGAACACCGGGGAGCTGTTTTTT. Amino acids: CASSRDQGNTGELFF.

This clonotype showed up just a few times. The chain is built from TRBV5-1 and TRBJ2-2, with 9 bases aligning to TRBD1. Germline V gene sequence: CDR1 SGHRS, CDR2 YFSETQ. This CDR3 contains 17 residues. The junction had 8 bases not matched to a gene; V was cut back by 4 bases and J by 1 base. The CDR3: CASSPLTGGLNTGELFF. The CDR3 nucleotides are TGCGCCAGCAGCCCCTTAACAGGGGGCCTGAACACCGGGGAGCTGTTTTTT.

The chain employs TRBV12-3 or TRBV12-4 and TRBJ1-1, with D possibly matching TRBD1 (6 bases). V lost 5 bases and J 0 bases, leaving 13 bases between the germline ends. CDR3 size: 15 residues. This CDR3 reads CASSLRDNMNTEAFF. The CDR3 bases are TGTGCCAGCAGTCTGCGGGACAATATGAACACTGAAGCTTTCTTT.

Here the CDR3 DNA reads TGTGCCACCAGTGACACAATAGAGGGCTACACCTTC. As protein: CATSDTIEGYTF. V and J are TRBV24-1 and TRBJ1-2; D is uncertain. The CDR3 covers 12 residues. V was trimmed by 4 bases and J by 8 bases, leaving 10 bases between them. Germline V gene sequence: CDR1 KGHDR, CDR2 SFDVKD.

The V gene is TRBV5-1, the J gene TRBJ2-5; D ambiguous. This CDR3 contains 15 residues. Trimming pared 4 bases from V and 0 bases from J, leaving 13 bases between. Germline V lookup: CDR1 SGHRS, CDR2 YFSETQ. The CDR3 DNA sequence: TGCGCCAGCAGCCTTTCGCCGGGCTACCAAGAGACCCAGTACTTC. Its translation is CASSLSPGYQETQYF.

In its sample, this clonotype was seen a few times. The rearrangement links TRBV20-1 to TRBJ2-7; 7 nucleotides line up with TRBD2. Germline assignment: CDR1 DFQATT and CDR2 SNEGSKA (reference sequence). V gave up 3 bases and J gave up 1 base; unmatched junction bases: 3. The length of the CDR3 is 13 residues. This chain's CDR3 is CSARLRGSYEQYF. CDR3 in DNA: TGCAGTGCTAGGTTGCGGGGGTCCTACGAGCAGTACTTC.

The chain uses TRBV12-3 or TRBV12-4 and TRBJ2-3, with TRBD1 identical over 9 bases. The CDR3 sequence is 14 residues long. Trimming took 7 bases from V and 7 from J; bases not matched to a gene: 9. DNA of the CDR3: TGTGCCAGCATTCCCCCGGGACAGGGAAATACGCAGTATTTT. This sequence encodes CASIPPGQGNTQYF.

This clonotype occurred a few times. The chain joins TRBV12-3 or TRBV12-4 to TRBJ1-2, with a tentative D call TRBD1 (6 bases). Between the trimmed V and J ends, which lost 5 bases and 6 bases, there was a span of 19 bases. This CDR3 contains 15 residues. As DNA, the CDR3 is TGTGCCAGCAGTATTACCCTATCTCCAGGGGATGGCTACACCTTC. The encoded protein is CASSITLSPGDGYTF.

About this clonotype: This may be a read error: a much more frequent sequence differs by one nucleotide. This chain's CDR3 is CASSLDGGRKTQYF. In DNA form, the CDR3 reads TGTGCCAGCAGCTTAGATGGGGGGCGGAAGACCCAGTACTTC. The genes are TRBV7-2 and TRBJ2-5; D possibly matches TRBD1 or TRBD2 (6 bases each). Germline CDR1 SGHTA, CDR2 FQGNSA. Trimming shortened V by 1 base and J by 6 bases, and 12 bases separated the two germline ends. The CDR3 spans 14 residues.

This sequence joins TRBV5-1 and TRBJ2-3, with 7 bases fitting TRBD1. Germline CDR1 and CDR2: SGHRS and YFSETQ. The CDR3 is 14 residues long. After removal of 5 bases from V and 1 base from J, the junction contained 4 bases not matched to a gene. This chain's CDR3 is CASSSGGRTDTQYF. CDR3 in DNA: TGCGCCAGCAGTTCAGGGGGACGCACAGATACGCAGTATTTT.